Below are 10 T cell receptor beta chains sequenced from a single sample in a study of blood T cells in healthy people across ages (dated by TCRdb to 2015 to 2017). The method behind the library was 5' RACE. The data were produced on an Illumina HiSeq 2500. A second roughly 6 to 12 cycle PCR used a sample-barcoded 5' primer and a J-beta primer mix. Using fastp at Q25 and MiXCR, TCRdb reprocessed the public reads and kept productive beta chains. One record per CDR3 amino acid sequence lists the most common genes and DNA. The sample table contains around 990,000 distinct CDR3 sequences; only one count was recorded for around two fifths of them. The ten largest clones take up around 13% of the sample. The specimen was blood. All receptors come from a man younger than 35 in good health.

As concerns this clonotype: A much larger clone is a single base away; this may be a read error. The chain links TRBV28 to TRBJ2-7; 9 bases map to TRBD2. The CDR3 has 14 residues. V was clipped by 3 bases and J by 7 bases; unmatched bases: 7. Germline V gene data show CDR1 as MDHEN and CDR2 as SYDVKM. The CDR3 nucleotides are TGTGCCAGCAGTTTGACTAGCGGTATCGTTGAGCAGTACTTC. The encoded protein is CASSLTSGIVEQYF.

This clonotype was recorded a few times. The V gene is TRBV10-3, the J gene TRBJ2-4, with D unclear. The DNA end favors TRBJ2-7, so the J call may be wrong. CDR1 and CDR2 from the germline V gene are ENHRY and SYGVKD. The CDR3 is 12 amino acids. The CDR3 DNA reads TGTGCCATCAGGACCGCAGCCAACGAGCAGTACTTC. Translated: CAIRTAANEQYF.

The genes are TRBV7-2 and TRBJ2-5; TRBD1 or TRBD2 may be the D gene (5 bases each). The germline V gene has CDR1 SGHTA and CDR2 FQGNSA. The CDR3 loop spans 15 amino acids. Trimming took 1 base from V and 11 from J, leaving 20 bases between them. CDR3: CASSLGGYSRDVQYF. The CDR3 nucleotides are TGTGCCAGCAGCTTAGGAGGTTACAGCCGGGACGTGCAGTACTTC.

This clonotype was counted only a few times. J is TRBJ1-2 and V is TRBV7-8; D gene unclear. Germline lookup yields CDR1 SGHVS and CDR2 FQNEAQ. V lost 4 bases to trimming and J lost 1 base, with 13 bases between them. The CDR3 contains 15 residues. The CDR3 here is CASSSRMGFNYGYTF. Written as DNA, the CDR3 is TGTGCCAGCAGCTCGCGAATGGGATTTAACTATGGCTACACCTTC.

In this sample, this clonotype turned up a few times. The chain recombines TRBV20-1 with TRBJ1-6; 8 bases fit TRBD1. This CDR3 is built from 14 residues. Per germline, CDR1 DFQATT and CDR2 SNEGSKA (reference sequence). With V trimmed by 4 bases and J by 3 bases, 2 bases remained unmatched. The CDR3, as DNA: TGCAGTGCTACCGGGACAGGCTATAATTCACCCCTCCACTTT. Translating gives CSATGTGYNSPLHF.

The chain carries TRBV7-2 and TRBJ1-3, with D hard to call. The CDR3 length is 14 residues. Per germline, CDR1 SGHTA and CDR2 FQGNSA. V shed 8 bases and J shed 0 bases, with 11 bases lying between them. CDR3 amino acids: CASRRASSGNTIYF. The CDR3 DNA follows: TGTGCCAGCCGAAGGGCCAGCTCTGGAAACACCATATATTTT. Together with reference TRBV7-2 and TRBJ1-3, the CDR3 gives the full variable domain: GAGVSQSPSNKVTEKGKDVELRCDPISGHTALYWYRQSLGQGLEFLIYFQGNSAPDKSGLPSDRFSAERTGGSVSTLTIQRTQQEDSAVYLCASRRASSGNTIYFGEGSWLTVV.

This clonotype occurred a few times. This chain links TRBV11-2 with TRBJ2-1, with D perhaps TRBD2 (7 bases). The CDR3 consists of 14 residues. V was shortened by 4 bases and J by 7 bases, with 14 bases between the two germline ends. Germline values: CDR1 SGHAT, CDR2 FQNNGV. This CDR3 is CASSYGGPSNEQFF. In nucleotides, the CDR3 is TGTGCCAGCAGCTACGGGGGGCCCTCTAATGAGCAGTTCTTC.

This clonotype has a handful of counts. The CDR3 sequence: CASSAGRGANVLTF. The CDR3 nucleotides are TGTGCCAGCAGTGCTGGGCGGGGGGCCAACGTCCTGACTTTC. The rearrangement uses TRBV6-6 and TRBJ2-6; unclear D gene. The ends were cut back, 5 bases at V and 4 bases at J, with 9 bases in the middle. This CDR3 spans 14 amino acids. CDR1 and CDR2 (germline): MNHNY, SVGAGI (reference sequence).

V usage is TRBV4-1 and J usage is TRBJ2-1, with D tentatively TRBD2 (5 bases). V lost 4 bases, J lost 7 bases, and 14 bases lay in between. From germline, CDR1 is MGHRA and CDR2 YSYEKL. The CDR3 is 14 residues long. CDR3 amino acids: CASSPTGLKNEQFF. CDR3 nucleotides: TGCGCCAGCAGCCCGACGGGGTTGAAGAATGAGCAGTTCTTC.

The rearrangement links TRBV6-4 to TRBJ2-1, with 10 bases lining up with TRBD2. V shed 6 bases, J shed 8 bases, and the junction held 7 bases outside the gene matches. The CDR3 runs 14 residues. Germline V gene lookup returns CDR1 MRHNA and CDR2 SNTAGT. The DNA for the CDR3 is TGTGCCAGCAGAACTAGCGGGGATGGCGATGAGCAGTTCTTC. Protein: CASRTSGDGDEQFF.